This T cell receptor beta chain derives from a study of T cell repertoires in cytomegalovirus infection (dated by TCRdb to between 2019 and 2020). At the level of the whole study: The peptide stimulations were aimed at well-studied HLA-B-restricted epitopes as well as recently identified HLA-C-restricted CMV epitopes, whose presentation resists viral immunomodulation. Because public TCR beta signatures pointed to carriage of CMV infection together with the matching HLA type, the HLA type of each donor mattered for the analysis.

Instrument used: Illumina HiSeq 1500. TCRdb ran its own pipeline on the public reads, namely fastp trimming at Q25 and MiXCR clone calling, and kept in-frame beta chains. Every entry covers one CDR3 protein and lists the most common genes and DNA from its rows. For this sample the table gives roughly 700,000 distinct CDR3 sequences, of which around a third were detected only once. The leading ten clones occupy roughly 18% of the sample. The cysteine opens and the phenylalanine closes a CDR3 of 18 amino acids. Solely the CDR3 DNA is kept, with 54 bases framed from the first base. CDR1 and CDR2, per the germline V gene (reference sequence), are SEHNR and FQNEAQ. At the junction V is shortened by 8 bases and J by 2 bases; bases outside the gene matches: 17. The meaning of the sample's treatment or condition label: in vitro stimulation with specific CMV peptide epitopes to enrich CMV-specific T cells.

Overall study results and their limits: In both this cohort and an independent roughly 350-donor cohort, the cumulative frequency of public TCR beta family members distinguished carriers of CMV infection plus the relevant HLA type. The ex vivo response was dominated by HLA-C-restricted CMV-specific TCR beta clonotypes, and the single most frequent clonotype in two of eight donors was supplied by these HLA-C-restricted clonotypes.

In this sample, this clonotype turned up a few times. Which antigen it targets is not known. No much larger clone is present one base from it, and per-base qualities are unavailable. Material: cultured PBMCs, obtained from culture after CMV antigen stimulation. The sequence is built from TRBV7-9 and TRBJ2-5; TRBD2 matches 10 bases in the middle. The receptor was derived from a human donor in good health (CMV status not recorded). Some clones in this sample may be carry-over from other donors' samples. The DNA sequence is given as TGTGCCAGCCATTACGCCCGGATGCGGGGACTAGCGCAAGAGACCCAGTACTTC. Its amino acids are CASHYARMRGLAQETQYF. Extended through the reference TRBV7-9 and TRBJ2-5 proteins, this CDR3 yields the full variable domain: DTGVSQNPRHKITKRGQNVTFRCDPISEHNRLYWYRQTLGQGPEFLTYFQNEAQLEKSRLLSDRFSAERPKGSFSTLEIQRTEQGDSAMYLCASHYARMRGLAQETQYFGPGTRLLVL.